The rows below give T cell receptor beta chains drawn from one sample of a study of blood T cell repertoires in COVID-19. Assay used: immunoSEQ multiplex PCR; TCRdb lists only in-frame clones, some missing. The top ten hold less than 2% of the sample, which has some 240,000 clones, about four fifths seen once. The sequenced sample was peripheral blood. Receptors were obtained from a woman in her forties who had recovered from COVID-19. CDR3s include the opening cysteine and the closing phenylalanine or tryptophan. The D gene is left open where the match is weak. Size is omitted from some rows. Given values are once, few, many or a class for expanded clones.

TRBV3-1/TRBV3-2	TRBJ1-4	.	TRBD1	CASSQAQGAPNEKLFF	TGTGCCAGCAGCCAAGCACAGGGGGCACCTAATGAAAAACTGTTTTTT
TRBV2	TRBJ2-7	.	.	CASSDTYEQYF	TGTGCCAGCAGCGACACCTACGAGCAGTACTTC
TRBV7-9	TRBJ1-1	.	.	CASRPPGGFSTEAFF	TGTGCCAGCAGACCCCCCGGGGGTTTTAGCACTGAAGCTTTCTTT
TRBV3-1/TRBV3-2	TRBJ2-7	.	.	CASSQPGHSVYEQYF	TGTGCCAGCAGCCAACCGGGACATTCCGTCTACGAGCAGTACTTC
TRBV19	TRBJ2-3	.	TRBD1	CASSPGDRITDTQYF	TGTGCCAGTAGTCCTGGGGACAGAATCACAGATACGCAGTATTTT
TRBV30	TRBJ2-7	.	TRBD2	CAWSVLFGGLAGGYEQYF	TGTGCCTGGAGTGTACTATTTGGAGGACTAGCGGGGGGCTACGAGCAGTACTTC
TRBV6-1	TRBJ1-2	.	TRBD1	CASSPGQSYGYTF	TGTGCCAGCAGTCCGGGACAGTCTTATGGCTACACCTTC
TRBV19	TRBJ1-1	.	TRBD1	CASSINRGLTEAFF	TGTGCCAGTAGTATTAACAGGGGGTTGACTGAAGCTTTCTTT
TRBV19	TRBJ2-3	.	.	CASSILYTDTQYF	TGTGCCAGTAGTATCCTCTACACAGATACGCAGTATTTT
TRBV7-9	TRBJ1-4	.	TRBD1	CASSLGRGPVEKLFF	TGTGCCAGCAGCTTAGGCAGGGGGCCGGTGGAAAAACTGTTTTTT
TRBV28	TRBJ2-6	.	TRBD1	CASSDRGRAGANVLTF	TGTGCCAGCAGCGACAGGGGGCGCGCTGGGGCCAACGTCCTGACTTTC
TRBV7-6	TRBJ2-3	.	TRBD1	CASSSGGRKTDTQYF	TGTGCCAGCAGCTCAGGGGGACGAAAAACAGATACGCAGTATTTT
TRBV30	TRBJ1-2	.	.	CAWSIGPAGYTF	TGTGCCTGGAGTATTGGGCCTGCCGGCTACACCTTC
TRBV20-1	TRBJ2-3	once	.	CSASKGLSTDTQYF	TGCAGTGCTAGTAAGGGACTGAGCACAGATACGCAGTATTTT
TRBV2	TRBJ1-6	.	TRBD1	CASSANRDSSSPLHF	TGTGCCAGCAGTGCCAACAGGGACAGCTCATCACCCCTCCACTTT
TRBV7-8	TRBJ1-6	.	TRBD1	CASSRDRGYSPLHF	TGTGCCAGCAGTCGGGACAGGGGATATTCACCCCTCCACTTT
TRBV6-5	TRBJ1-3	.	.	CASSVNRANTIYF	TGTGCCAGCAGCGTAAACAGGGCGAACACCATATATTTT
TRBV2	TRBJ1-1	.	.	CASSEGGRYTEAFF	TGTGCCAGCAGTGAAGGGGGCAGGTACACTGAAGCTTTCTTT
TRBV6-5	TRBJ1-6	.	.	CASSYSTGTFNSPLHF	TGTGCCAGCAGTTATTCAACCGGGACATTTAATTCACCCCTCCACTTT
TRBV19	TRBJ2-7	few	.	CASSVTGRGSYEQYF	TGTGCCAGTAGTGTCACAGGGCGAGGGTCCTACGAGCAGTACTTC
TRBV5-1	TRBJ1-4	.	.	CASRTSLNEKLFF	TGCGCCAGCAGGACATCCCTTAATGAAAAACTGTTTTTT
TRBV2	TRBJ2-5	once	TRBD2	CASIPGSGGTMAGETQYF	TGTGCCAGCATCCCAGGTAGCGGGGGAACCATGGCTGGCGAGACCCAGTACTTC
TRBV29-1	TRBJ2-2	.	.	CSVKGHINTGELFF	TGCAGCGTAAAGGGGCATATTAACACCGGGGAGCTGTTTTTT
TRBV11-2	TRBJ2-3	.	TRBD1	CASSLDRLTDTQYF	TGTGCCAGCAGCTTGGACAGGTTGACAGATACGCAGTATTTT
TRBV7-9	TRBJ2-1	.	.	CASSSRNEQFF	TGTGCCAGCAGCTCTAGGAATGAGCAGTTCTTC
TRBV3-1/TRBV3-2	TRBJ1-4	.	.	CASSQEIEVDNEKLFF	TGTGCCAGCAGCCAAGAAATCGAGGTCGACAATGAAAAACTGTTTTTT
TRBV3-1/TRBV3-2	TRBJ2-3	.	TRBD2	CASSQGTGGARSDTQYF	TGTGCCAGCAGCCAAGGCACGGGGGGGGCCCGGTCAGATACGCAGTATTTT
TRBV5-1	TRBJ1-1	.	.	CASSLVRVNTEAFF	TGCGCCAGCAGCTTGGTTCGGGTGAACACTGAAGCTTTCTTT
TRBV3-1/TRBV3-2	TRBJ2-4	.	.	CASSKSSPIKNIQYF	TGTGCCAGCAGCAAGTCGAGTCCCATTAAAAACATTCAGTACTTC
TRBV28	TRBJ1-1	.	.	CASSLQAPSEAFF	TGTGCCAGCAGTTTACAGGCACCCTCTGAAGCTTTCTTT
TRBV6-5	TRBJ1-4	.	TRBD1	CASSDRGWANEKLFF	TGTGCCAGCAGCGACAGGGGTTGGGCTAATGAAAAACTGTTTTTT
TRBV5-6	TRBJ2-4	.	TRBD1	CASSLGTGGNIQYF	TGTGCCAGCAGCCTCGGGACAGGGGGGAACATTCAGTACTTC
TRBV5-6	TRBJ2-5	.	TRBD1	CASSLRDRVTQETQYF	TGTGCCAGCAGCTTGAGGGACAGGGTGACGCAAGAGACCCAGTACTTC
TRBV28	TRBJ1-2	.	.	CASSSVGESAGYTF	TGTGCCAGCAGTTCGGTCGGGGAATCGGCGGGCTACACCTTC
TRBV3-1/TRBV3-2	TRBJ2-5	.	TRBD2	CASSQSRGGGETQYF	TGTGCCAGCAGCCAATCGCGGGGGGGCGGAGAGACCCAGTACTTC
TRBV18	TRBJ1-1	.	TRBD1	CASSPTTWTGLHTEAFF	TGTGCCAGCTCACCAACCACATGGACAGGGTTGCACACTGAAGCTTTCTTT
TRBV5-1	TRBJ1-6	.	.	CASSSGRENSPLHF	TGCGCCAGCAGCTCTGGACGGGAAAATTCACCCCTCCACTTT
TRBV2	TRBJ2-2	.	.	CATHSGTGELFF	TGTGCCACCCACAGCGGAACCGGGGAGCTGTTTTTT
TRBV18	TRBJ1-1	.	.	CASSSTATNTEAFF	TGTGCCAGCTCATCGACAGCGACGAACACTGAAGCTTTCTTT
TRBV28	TRBJ1-3	.	TRBD1	CASSSGQSSGNTIYF	TGTGCCAGCAGTTCGGGACAGAGCTCTGGAAACACCATATATTTT
TRBV30	TRBJ1-6	few	.	CAWSVDWGSYNSPLHF	TGTGCCTGGAGTGTGGACTGGGGCTCCTATAATTCACCCCTCCACTTT
TRBV11-1	TRBJ2-7	.	TRBD2	CASSPPGLAVSGEQYF	TGTGCCAGCAGCCCCCCCGGACTAGCGGTCTCGGGCGAGCAGTACTTC
TRBV3-1/TRBV3-2	TRBJ1-1	.	.	CASSRRPQGYAPPSFF	TGTGCCAGCAGCCGACGCCCCCAGGGGTACGCGCCCCCTTCTTTCTTT
TRBV6-5	TRBJ1-6	.	.	CASSLMGTHNSPLHF	TGTGCCAGCAGTTTAATGGGGACTCATAATTCACCCCTCCACTTT
TRBV28	TRBJ1-1	.	TRBD1	CASSLRGQGASAFF	TGTGCCAGCAGTTTACGGGGACAGGGGGCGTCAGCTTTCTTT
TRBV10-3	TRBJ1-1	.	.	CAATQDLATEAFF	TGTGCCGCCACACAGGATCTCGCCACTGAAGCTTTCTTT